Sequencing of this T cell receptor beta chain was carried out in a study of CD8+CD57+ T cells in acquired aplastic anemia. Trimming stripped 2 bases from V and 5 bases from J, with 13 bases between. The CDR3 is made up of 15 amino acids. In germline, CDR1 is SGHDT, CDR2 YYEEEE. TCR beta VDJ and CDR3 profiles were obtained from a genomic DNA template. In TCRdb, the reads were re-called with MiXCR into one record per CDR3 protein. The repertoire holds some 120,000 distinct CDR3 sequences, with 48% as singletons. This clonotype was recorded many times. The origin of this receptor is a human donor in good health, serving as a control. Sequences were obtained from sorted CD4+, CD8+, or CD8+CD57+ T cells (not recorded which) from PBMCs. The chain employs TRBV5-6 and TRBJ1-4; a weak D match, TRBD1 (5 bases). Written as DNA, the CDR3 is TGTGCCAGCAGCTTTTACTTGGGACCAAATGAAAAACTGTTTTTT. Residues: CASSFYLGPNEKLFF.